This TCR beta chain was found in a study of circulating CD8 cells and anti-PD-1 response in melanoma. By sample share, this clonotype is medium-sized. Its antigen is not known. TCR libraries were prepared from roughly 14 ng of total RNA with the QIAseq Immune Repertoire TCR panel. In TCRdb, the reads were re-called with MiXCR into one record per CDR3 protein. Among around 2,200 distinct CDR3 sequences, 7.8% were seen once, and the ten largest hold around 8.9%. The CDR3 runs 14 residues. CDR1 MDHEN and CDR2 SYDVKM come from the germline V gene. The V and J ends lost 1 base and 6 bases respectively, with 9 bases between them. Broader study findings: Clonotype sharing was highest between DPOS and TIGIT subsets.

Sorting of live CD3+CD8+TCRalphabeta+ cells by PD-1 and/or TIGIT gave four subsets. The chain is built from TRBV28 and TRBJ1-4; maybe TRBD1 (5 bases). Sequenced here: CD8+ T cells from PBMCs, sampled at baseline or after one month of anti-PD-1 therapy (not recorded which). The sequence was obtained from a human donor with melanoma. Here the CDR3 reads CASSLLLGDEKLFF. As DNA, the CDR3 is TGTGCCAGCAGTTTATTACTGGGGGATGAAAAACTGTTTTTT.